The 22 T cell receptor beta chains reported below all come from one sample, sequenced in a study of blood T cell repertoires in COVID-19. Produced via immunoSEQ multiplex PCR; TCRdb's table is partial and in-frame only. The sample includes about 410,000 clones, about 89% of them seen just once. The sequencing input was peripheral blood. The source is a woman in her 40s with COVID-19, enrolled during active disease.

The gene calls are TRBV4-3 and TRBJ1-2; D gene unclear. V lost 3 bases and J 0 bases, leaving 17 bases between the germline ends. The CDR3 totals 17 residues. Germline CDR1 and CDR2: LGHNA and YSLEER. The CDR3 is CASSQATRTSPNYGYTF. CDR3 nucleotide sequence: TGCGCCAGCAGCCAGGCCACTAGGACCTCCCCTAACTATGGCTACACCTTC.

This chain links TRBV6-5 with TRBJ2-3, with 9 bases fitting TRBD1. Unmatched junction bases numbered 6, after V lost 6 bases and J lost 5 bases. The CDR3 is 14 residues long. CDR1 MNHEY and CDR2 SVGAGI come from the germline V gene. The CDR3 nucleotides are TGTGCCAGCAGCCAGGACAGGGGTGGAGATACGCAGTATTTT. Protein sequence: CASSQDRGGDTQYF.

The chain joins TRBV2 to TRBJ1-5; 9 positions match TRBD1. This CDR3 region has 17 residues. V lost 11 bases to trimming and J lost 0 bases; unmatched junction nucleotides: 14. CDR1 is SNHLY and CDR2 is FYNNEI in the germline V gene. The CDR3 DNA is TGTGCCTCAAATGCGGGACAGGGCTTATATAGCAATCAGCCCCAGCATTTT. It encodes CASNAGQGLYSNQPQHF.

The rearrangement joins TRBV19 to TRBJ2-5; D is possibly TRBD2 (5 bases). This CDR3 is built from 18 residues. CDR1 and CDR2 (germline): LNHDA, SQIVND (reference sequence). V lost 4 bases and J 2 bases, leaving 23 bases between the germline ends. The CDR3 is CASSNPSLSGSLQETQYF. CDR3 bases: TGTGCCAGTAGTAACCCATCTTTGTCGGGGTCCTTACAAGAGACCCAGTACTTC.

V usage is TRBV23-1 and J usage is TRBJ2-1; TRBD1 agrees at 7 bases. TRBV23-1 is marked as an open reading frame, function uncertain. The CDR3 runs 15 residues. The V and J ends lost 3 bases and 8 bases, in that order; junction bases with no gene match: 10. In DNA form, the CDR3 reads TGCGCCAGCAGTCATAGTGCTGACAGGGCCCATGAGCAGTTCTTC. Protein: CASSHSADRAHEQFF.

This clone was observed a single time. The chain carries TRBV2 and TRBJ1-1; no firm D call. Germline CDR1 SNHLY, CDR2 FYNNEI. The CDR3 consists of 12 residues. Trimming took 6 bases from V and 4 from J, leaving 9 bases between them. CDR3 in amino acids: CASREGGTEAFF. In nucleotides, the CDR3 is TGTGCCAGCAGGGAGGGTGGCACTGAAGCTTTCTTT.

V and J are TRBV11-2 and TRBJ2-5; D might be TRBD1 (6 bases). This CDR3 is 15 amino acids long. Per germline, CDR1 SGHAT and CDR2 FQNNGV. Trimming left V 4 bases short and J 5 bases short, with 17 bases between. The CDR3 coding sequence is TGTGCCAGCAGCTCCCGCCCAGGGGATGGGGAGACCCAGTACTTC. This translates into CASSSRPGDGETQYF.

The chain employs TRBV19 and TRBJ1-4, with D tentatively TRBD1 (5 bases). Looked up from germline, CDR1 is LNHDA and CDR2 is SQIVND (reference sequence). V shed 3 bases and J shed 4 bases, with 15 bases lying between them. The CDR3 spans 16 residues. CDR3 sequence (DNA): TGTGCCAGTAGTATGGTTGGAAAAAGGGGTAATGAAAAACTGTTTTTT. Amino acid sequence: CASSMVGKRGNEKLFF.

The chain recombines TRBV7-9 with TRBJ1-3; no clear D gene. Germline V gene lookup returns CDR1 SEHNR and CDR2 FQNEAQ (reference sequence). The CDR3 extends over 14 amino acids. Trimming shortened V by 1 base and J by 3 bases, and 7 bases separated the two germline ends. CDR3 in DNA: TGTGCCAGCAGCTTAGGAACAGTTGGAAACACCATATATTTT. Translating gives CASSLGTVGNTIYF.

J is TRBJ1-5 and V is TRBV5-6, with D unclear. Germline CDR1 SGHDT, CDR2 YYEEEE. V dropped 4 bases and J dropped 3 bases, with 17 bases sitting between them. This CDR3 contains 16 residues. Here the CDR3 reads CASSLSWAGYNQPQHF. The DNA of the CDR3 is TGTGCCAGCAGCCTATCTTGGGCAGGCTACAATCAGCCCCAGCATTTT.

This clone was picked up a small number of times. The chain's CDR3 is CASSPMAGGPQYF. The DNA of the CDR3 is TGTGCCAGCAGCCCTATGGCGGGAGGGCCGCAGTACTTC. The V call is TRBV7-3, the J call TRBJ2-7; 9 bases are a match to TRBD2. The CDR3 is made up of 13 amino acids. Trimming removed 5 bases from V and 9 bases from J; junction bases left unmatched: 8. CDR1 and CDR2 from the germline V gene are SGHTA and FQGTGA.

This clone was picked up one time. This chain uses TRBV6-4 with TRBJ1-1; TRBD1 is a possible D gene (5 bases). Trimming left V 10 bases short and J 8 bases short, with 11 bases between. The germline CDR1 and CDR2 sequences are MRHNA and SNTAGT. The CDR3 extends over 10 amino acids. The CDR3 DNA follows: TGTGCCACCCAGGGTACGGAAGCTTTCTTT. Protein: CATQGTEAFF.

V gene TRBV18 combines with J gene TRBJ1-5; 10 bases are a match to TRBD1. Germline CDR1 is KGHSH and CDR2 is LQKENI. V shed 4 bases, J shed 2 bases, and the junction held 11 bases outside the gene matches. The CDR3 totals 18 residues. Here the CDR3 DNA reads TGTGCCAGCTCACGCCCTCTTGACAGGGGGCCTGGCAATCAGCCCCAGCATTTT. It codes for CASSRPLDRGPGNQPQHF. Full variable domain (rest looked up from reference TRBV18 and TRBJ1-5): NAGVMQNPRHLVRRRGQEARLRCSPMKGHSHVYWYRQLPEEGLKFMVYLQKENIIDESGMPKERFSAEFPKEGPSILRIQQVVRGDSAAYFCASSRPLDRGPGNQPQHFGDGTRLSIL.

V usage is TRBV6-1 and J usage is TRBJ1-2; D not certain. Trimming left V 2 bases short and J 4 bases short, with 17 bases between. Germline CDR1 and CDR2: MNHNS and SASEGT. The CDR3 has 16 amino acids. DNA for the CDR3: TGTGCCAGCAGTGAATCCCGAGGGTCACTTTTCTATGGCTACACCTTC. This codes for CASSESRGSLFYGYTF.

The chain carries TRBV9 and TRBJ1-2; TRBD1 matches at 7 bases. The CDR3 is made up of 15 amino acids. Germline CDR1 SGDLS, CDR2 YYNGEE. J was trimmed by 4 bases and V by 0 bases; bases with no gene match: 6. The CDR3 DNA reads as TGTGCCAGCAGCGTAGCGACAGGGCCTTCCTATGGCTACACCTTC. Its protein is CASSVATGPSYGYTF.

This clone has a single count. The sample has other DNA sequences that encode this CDR3 too. The chain carries TRBV30 and TRBJ1-5; TRBD1 is a possible D gene (6 bases). V was cut by 0 bases and J by 4 bases, with 7 bases left in between. The V gene's germline CDR1 is GTSNPN and CDR2 SVGIG (reference sequence). The CDR3 sequence is 13 residues long. CDR3 DNA: TGTGCCTGGAGTGTACAGGGTAATCAGCCCCAGCATTTT. The encoded protein is CAWSVQGNQPQHF.

The V call is TRBV28, the J call TRBJ2-7; weak D call: TRBD1 (5 bases). Germline CDR1 reads MDHEN; CDR2 reads SYDVKM. This CDR3 is 15 amino acids long. Trimming pared 4 bases from V and 1 base from J, leaving 14 bases between. Written as DNA, the CDR3 is TGTGCCAGCAGTTCAGGGTCGGTGGGGTCCTACGAGCAGTACTTC. Its protein is CASSSGSVGSYEQYF.

The J gene is TRBJ1-2, the V gene TRBV29-1; 8 positions agree with TRBD1. The CDR3 sequence is 11 residues long. The trim removed 6 bases at V and 8 bases at J, leaving 5 bases unmatched. The germline CDR1 and CDR2 sequences are SQVTM and ANQGSEA. CDR3 region: CSVDRVDGYTF. The CDR3, as DNA: TGCAGCGTGGACAGGGTCGACGGCTACACCTTC.

Only a few counts were recorded for this clone. The chain couples TRBV5-4 to TRBJ2-2, with 8 positions matching TRBD1. J lost 2 bases, V lost 0 bases, and 3 bases had no gene match. This CDR3 has 16 residues. In germline, CDR1 is SGHNT, CDR2 YYREEE (reference sequence). The CDR3 reads CASSLGTGKNTGELFF. CDR3 bases: TGTGCCAGCAGCTTGGGGACAGGGAAAAACACCGGGGAGCTGTTTTTT.

This clone was observed a single time. The rearrangement uses TRBV28 and TRBJ1-1; no reliable D call. The germline CDR1 and CDR2 sequences are MDHEN and SYDVKM. This CDR3 spans 14 amino acids. Trimming pared 3 bases from V and 3 bases from J, leaving 11 bases between. The CDR3 DNA follows: TGTGCCAGCAGTTTGATGGGCGGGTACACTGAAGCTTTCTTT. Translation: CASSLMGGYTEAFF.

V is TRBV9 and J is TRBJ2-1; D perhaps matches TRBD2 (6 bases). Looked up from germline, CDR1 is SGDLS and CDR2 is YYNGEE. V was trimmed by 4 bases and J by 3 bases, leaving 14 bases between them. This CDR3 has 15 residues. The CDR3 region is CASSHGLIDYNEQFF. In DNA, the CDR3 is TGTGCCAGCAGCCACGGACTAATTGACTACAATGAGCAGTTCTTC.

The V call is TRBV12-5, the J call TRBJ2-1, with 9 bases identical to TRBD1. CDR1 is LGHNT, CDR2 FRNRAP, per germline. The CDR3 loop spans 17 amino acids. Losses at the gene ends were 1 base for V and 5 bases for J; bases not matched to a gene: 9. The CDR3 loop reads CASGLGTGQGSHNEQFF. In DNA form, the CDR3 reads TGTGCTAGTGGTTTGGGCACGGGACAGGGAAGTCACAATGAGCAGTTCTTC.